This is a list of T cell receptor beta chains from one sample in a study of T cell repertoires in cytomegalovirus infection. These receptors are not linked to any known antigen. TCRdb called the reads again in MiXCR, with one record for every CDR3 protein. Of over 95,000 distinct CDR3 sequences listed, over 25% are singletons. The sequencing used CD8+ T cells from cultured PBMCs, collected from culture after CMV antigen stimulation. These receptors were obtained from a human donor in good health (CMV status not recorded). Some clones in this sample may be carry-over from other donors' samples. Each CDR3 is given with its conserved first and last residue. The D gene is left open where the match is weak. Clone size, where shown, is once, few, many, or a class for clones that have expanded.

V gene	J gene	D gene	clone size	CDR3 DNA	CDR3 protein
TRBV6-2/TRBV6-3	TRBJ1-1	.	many	TGTGCCAGCAGTGTGGGTCTCACTGAAGCTTTCTTT	CASSVGLTEAFF
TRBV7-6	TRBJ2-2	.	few	TGTGCCAGCAGCTTAGCCCGGGCCCACGGCGGGGAGCTGTTTTTT	CASSLARAHGGELFF
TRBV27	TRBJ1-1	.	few	TGTGCCAGCAGTTTAGTACAGGGATATGAAGCTTTCTTT	CASSLVQGYEAFF
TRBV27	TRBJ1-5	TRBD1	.	TGTGCCAGCAGTTTATCCCTGACAGGGGGCCAGCCCCAGCATTTT	CASSLSLTGGQPQHF
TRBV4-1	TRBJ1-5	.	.	TGCGCCAGCAGCCAGGGTACGCGGGACACCCAGCCCCAGCATTTT	CASSQGTRDTQPQHF
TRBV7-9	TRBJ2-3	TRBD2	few	TGTGCCAGCAGCACCAGCGGGGGGCCCACAGATACGCAGTATTTT	CASSTSGGPTDTQYF
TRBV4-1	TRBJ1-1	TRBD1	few	TGCGCCAGCAGCCCGGGACAGGGACCCGGGAACACTGAAGCTTTCTTT	CASSPGQGPGNTEAFF
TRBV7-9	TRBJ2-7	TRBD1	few	TGTGCCAGCAGCTTAGGCGACAGGGTCAGGCACGAGCAGTACTTC	CASSLGDRVRHEQYF
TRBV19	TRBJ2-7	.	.	TGTGCCAGTAGTATTACCAGCGTATTCGGTTACGAGCAGTACTTC	CASSITSVFGYEQYF
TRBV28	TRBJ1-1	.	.	TGTGCCAGCAGTCCACTATTGACGGCGAGTCTTGAAGCTTTCTTT	CASSPLLTASLEAFF
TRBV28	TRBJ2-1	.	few	TGTGCCAGCAGTCCCCCTCCCCTAGGCACCTACAATGAGCAGTTCTTC	CASSPPPLGTYNEQFF
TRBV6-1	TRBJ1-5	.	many	TGTGCCAGCAGTGACAGGAGTCATGGTTCGGGCCAGCCCCAGCATTTT	CASSDRSHGSGQPQHF
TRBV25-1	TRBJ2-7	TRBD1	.	TGTGCCAGCAGTGAATATTTCAGATGGGACAGCTCCTACGAGCAGTACTTC	CASSEYFRWDSSYEQYF
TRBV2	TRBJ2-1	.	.	TGTGCCAGCAGCGCGGGACTTACCTACAATGAGCAGTTCTTC	CASSAGLTYNEQFF
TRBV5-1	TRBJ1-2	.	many	TGCGCCAGCAGCTTATTCCAGGACTATGGCTACACCTTC	CASSLFQDYGYTF
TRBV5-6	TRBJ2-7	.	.	TGTGCCAGCAGCCCGGCGGGGGACAGATCCTACGAGCAGTACTTC	CASSPAGDRSYEQYF
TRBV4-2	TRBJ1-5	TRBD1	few	TGTGCCAGCAGCCCGGACAGGGGGACCAATCAGCCCCAGCATTTT	CASSPDRGTNQPQHF
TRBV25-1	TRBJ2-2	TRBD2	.	TGTGCCAGCAGTGAACTAGCGGAAAACACCGGGGAGCTGTTTTTT	CASSELAENTGELFF
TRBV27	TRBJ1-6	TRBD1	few	TGTGCCAGCAGTGCCCGACAGGGAGGGTCACCCCTCCACTTT	CASSARQGGSPLHF
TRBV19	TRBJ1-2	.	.	TGTGCCAGTAGATCGTACGGGGGCAACTATGGCTACACCTTC	CASRSYGGNYGYTF
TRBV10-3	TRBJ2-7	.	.	TGTGCCATCAGTGTGATTCGGACAGAGTCCTACGAGCAGTACTTC	CAISVIRTESYEQYF
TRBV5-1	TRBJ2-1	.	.	TGCGCCAGCAGCCAGGATGCAGGGACTGGAAAAGGGCCCTACAATGAGCAGTTCTTC	CASSQDAGTGKGPYNEQFF
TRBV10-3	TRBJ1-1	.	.	TGTGCCATCATGTTGAGGGTGAACACTGAAGCTTTCTTT	CAIMLRVNTEAFF
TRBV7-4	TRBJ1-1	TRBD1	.	TGTGCCAGCAGCTTTTCACAAGGACAGGGCGACACTGAAGCTTTCTTT	CASSFSQGQGDTEAFF
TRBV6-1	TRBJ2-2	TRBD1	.	TGTGCCAGCAGAACAAGACAGGGGAAACGCACCGGGGAGCTGTTTTTT	CASRTRQGKRTGELFF
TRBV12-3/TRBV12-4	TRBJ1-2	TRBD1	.	TGTGCCAGCAGTTTAGTGGGACAGCCTAACTATGGCTACACCTTC	CASSLVGQPNYGYTF
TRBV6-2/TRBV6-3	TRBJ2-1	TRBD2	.	TGTGCCAGCAGCCTTACTAGCGGGGGGGCCCCTGAGCAGTTCTTC	CASSLTSGGAPEQFF
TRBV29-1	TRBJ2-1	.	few	TGCAGCGTTCCCGGGACGACCTACAATGAGCAGTTCTTC	CSVPGTTYNEQFF
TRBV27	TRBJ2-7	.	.	TGTGCCAGCAGTTTATCCCGAGGGGGTGAGCAGTACTTC	CASSLSRGGEQYF
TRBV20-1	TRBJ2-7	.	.	TGCAGTGCCCACCAACCCCAGGGATCCGAGCAGTACTTC	CSAHQPQGSEQYF
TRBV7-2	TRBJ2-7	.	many	TGTGCCAGCAGCTTCGAGAATACAGGGTTCTACGAGCAGTACTTC	CASSFENTGFYEQYF
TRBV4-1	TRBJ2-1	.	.	TGCGCCAGCAGCCAAGCAGGATATAACAAGCACAATGAGCAGTTCTTC	CASSQAGYNKHNEQFF
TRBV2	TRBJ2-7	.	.	TGTGCCAGCAATGGGGACACCACCTACGAGCAGTACTTC	CASNGDTTYEQYF
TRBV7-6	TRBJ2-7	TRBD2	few	TGTGCCAGCAGCCCGATAGTTGGGGGTGGGGTACTAGCGGTCGAATCCTACGAGCAGTACTTC	CASSPIVGGGVLAVESYEQYF
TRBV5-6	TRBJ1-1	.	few	TGTGCCAGCAGCGCGGGACCGATTATGAAAGCTTTCTTT	CASSAGPIMKAFF
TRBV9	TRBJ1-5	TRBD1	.	TGTGCCAGCAGCGCGACAGGGCGTAGCAATCAGCCCCAGCATTTT	CASSATGRSNQPQHF
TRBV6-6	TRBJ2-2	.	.	TGTGCCAGCACTAGCACGAACACCGGGGAGCTGTTTTTT	CASTSTNTGELFF
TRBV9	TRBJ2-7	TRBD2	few	TGTGCCAGCAGCGTAGAACTAGCGGGGAGCTCCTACGAGCAGTACTTC	CASSVELAGSSYEQYF
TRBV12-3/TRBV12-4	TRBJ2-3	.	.	TGTGCCAGCAGTTTTTTAGGGGGGGGGCCAGATACGCAGTATTTT	CASSFLGGGPDTQYF
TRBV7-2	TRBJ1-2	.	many	TGTGCCAGCAGCTTACTGGGGTCTAACTATGGCTACACCTTC	CASSLLGSNYGYTF
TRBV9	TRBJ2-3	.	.	TGTGCCAGCAGCGTAGAGGGCTATCGCACAGATACGCAGTATTTT	CASSVEGYRTDTQYF
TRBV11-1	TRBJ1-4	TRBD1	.	TGTGCCAGCAGCCTCCACGGACAGGGGATTACAGAAAAACTGTTTTTT	CASSLHGQGITEKLFF
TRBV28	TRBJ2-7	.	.	TGTGCCAGCGTAGATTTCAGGGGGGCGACCTACGAGCAGTACTTC	CASVDFRGATYEQYF
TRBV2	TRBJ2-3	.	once	TGTGCCAGCAGTCACACAACATTTGGGGGCGGAGGCACAGATACGCAGTATTTT	CASSHTTFGGGGTDTQYF
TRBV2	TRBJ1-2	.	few	TGTGCCAGCAGTGACCCACAGGGACGTTCAAATGGCTACACCTTC	CASSDPQGRSNGYTF
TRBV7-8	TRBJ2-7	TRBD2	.	TGTGCCAGCAGCTTAGCGACTAGCGTCGGGTACGAGCAGTACTTC	CASSLATSVGYEQYF
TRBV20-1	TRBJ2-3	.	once	TGCAGTGCTAGAGATCAATCGGGCGCGTGGCGTGGGGGGCTCACAGATACGCAGTATTTT	CSARDQSGAWRGGLTDTQYF
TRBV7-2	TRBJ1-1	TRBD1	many	TGTGCCAGCAGCTTGGCTCGAAACGGGCAGGGGGGCCCTGAAGCTTTCTTT	CASSLARNGQGGPEAFF
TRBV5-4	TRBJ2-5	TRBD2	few	TGTGCCAGCAGCTTTAGCGGGGTAGTGGAGACCCAGTACTTC	CASSFSGVVETQYF
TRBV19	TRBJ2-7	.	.	TGTGCCAGTAGTTACACCTCGACCTACGAGCAGTACTTC	CASSYTSTYEQYF
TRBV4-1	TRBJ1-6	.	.	TGCGCCAGCAGCCAAGGTCGGTCCGGACGTCGAGGGGGAGATAATTCACCCCTCCACTTT	CASSQGRSGRRGGDNSPLHF
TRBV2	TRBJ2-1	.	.	TGTGCCAGCAGCCCGGGGCTAGACGGTGAGCAGTTCTTC	CASSPGLDGEQFF